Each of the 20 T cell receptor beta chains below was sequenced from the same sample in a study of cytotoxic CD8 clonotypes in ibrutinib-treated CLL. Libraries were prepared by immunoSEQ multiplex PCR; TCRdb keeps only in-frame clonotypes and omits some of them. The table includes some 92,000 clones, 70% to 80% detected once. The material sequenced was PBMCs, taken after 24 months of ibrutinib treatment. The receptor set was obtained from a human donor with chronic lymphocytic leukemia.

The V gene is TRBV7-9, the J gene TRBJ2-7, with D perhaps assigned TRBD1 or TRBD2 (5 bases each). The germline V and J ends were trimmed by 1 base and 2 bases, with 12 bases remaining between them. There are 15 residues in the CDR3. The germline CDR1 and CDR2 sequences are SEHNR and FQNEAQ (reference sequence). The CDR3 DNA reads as TGTGCCAGCAGCTTAGGGACCCTGGGGGCCTACGAGCAGTACTTC. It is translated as CASSLGTLGAYEQYF.

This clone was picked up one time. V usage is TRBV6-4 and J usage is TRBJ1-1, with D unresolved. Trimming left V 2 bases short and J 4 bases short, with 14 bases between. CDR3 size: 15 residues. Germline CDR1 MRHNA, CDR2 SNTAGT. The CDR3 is CASSDPTLVGTEAFF. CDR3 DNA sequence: TGTGCCAGCAGTGACCCCACGCTGGTAGGCACTGAAGCTTTCTTT.

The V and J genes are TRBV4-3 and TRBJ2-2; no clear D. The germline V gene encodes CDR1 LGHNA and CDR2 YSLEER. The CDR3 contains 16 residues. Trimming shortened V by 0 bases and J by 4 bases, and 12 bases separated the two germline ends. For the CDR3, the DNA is TGCGCCAGCAGCCAAGATAACGCGCGTCCCACCGGGGAGCTGTTTTTT. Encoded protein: CASSQDNARPTGELFF.

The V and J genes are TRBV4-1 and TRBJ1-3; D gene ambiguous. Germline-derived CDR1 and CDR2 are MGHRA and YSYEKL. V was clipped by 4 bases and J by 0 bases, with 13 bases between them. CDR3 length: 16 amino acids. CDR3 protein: CASSPPELFSGNTIYF. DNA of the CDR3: TGCGCCAGCAGCCCGCCTGAGCTATTCTCTGGAAACACCATATATTTT.

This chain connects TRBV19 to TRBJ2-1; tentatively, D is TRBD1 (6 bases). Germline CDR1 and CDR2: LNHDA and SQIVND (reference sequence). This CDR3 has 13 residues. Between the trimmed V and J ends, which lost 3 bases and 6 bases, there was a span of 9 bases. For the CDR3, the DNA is TGTGCCAGTAGTATCTCAGGGGTCAATGAGCAGTTCTTC. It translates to CASSISGVNEQFF.

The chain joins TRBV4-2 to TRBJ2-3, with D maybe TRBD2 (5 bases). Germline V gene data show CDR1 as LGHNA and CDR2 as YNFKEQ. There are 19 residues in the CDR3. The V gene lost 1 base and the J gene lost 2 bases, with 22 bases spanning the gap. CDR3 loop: CASSQVAADLLVHTDTQYF. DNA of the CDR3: TGTGCCAGCAGCCAAGTGGCAGCGGACTTACTGGTACACACAGATACGCAGTATTTT.

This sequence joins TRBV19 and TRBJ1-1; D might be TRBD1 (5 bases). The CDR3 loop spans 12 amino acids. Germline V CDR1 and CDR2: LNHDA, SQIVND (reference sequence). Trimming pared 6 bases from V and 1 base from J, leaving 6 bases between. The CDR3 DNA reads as TGTGCCAGTAGGGACACGAACACTGAAGCTTTCTTT. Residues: CASRDTNTEAFF.

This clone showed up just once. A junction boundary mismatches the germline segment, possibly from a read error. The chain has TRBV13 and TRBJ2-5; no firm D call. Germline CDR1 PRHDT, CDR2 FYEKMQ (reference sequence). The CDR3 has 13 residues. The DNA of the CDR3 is TGTGCCAGCAGGTTAGGGCTCGGGGAGACCCAGTACTTC. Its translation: CASRLGLGETQYF.

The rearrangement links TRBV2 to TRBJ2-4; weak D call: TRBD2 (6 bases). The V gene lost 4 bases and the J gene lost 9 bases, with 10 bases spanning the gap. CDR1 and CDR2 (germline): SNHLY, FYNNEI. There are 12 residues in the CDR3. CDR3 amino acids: CASSGDSVIQYF. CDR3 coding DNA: TGTGCCAGCAGTGGGGACTCCGTCATTCAGTACTTC.

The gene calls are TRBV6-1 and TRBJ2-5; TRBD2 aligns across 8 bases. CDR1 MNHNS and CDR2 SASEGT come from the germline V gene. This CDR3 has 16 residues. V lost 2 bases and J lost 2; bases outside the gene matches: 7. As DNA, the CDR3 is TGTGCCAGCAGTGAAAGCTTTGCGGGAGGTCAAGAGACCCAGTACTTC. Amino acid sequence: CASSESFAGGQETQYF.

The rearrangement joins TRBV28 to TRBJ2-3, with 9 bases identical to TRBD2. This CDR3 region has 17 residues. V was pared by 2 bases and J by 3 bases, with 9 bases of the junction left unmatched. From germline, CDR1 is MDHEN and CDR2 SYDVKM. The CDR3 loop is CASSLGPAGGPTDTQYF. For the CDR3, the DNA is TGTGCCAGCAGTTTAGGTCCCGCGGGAGGGCCGACAGATACGCAGTATTTT. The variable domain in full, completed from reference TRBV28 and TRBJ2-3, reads DVKVTQSSRYLVKRTGEKVFLECVQDMDHENMFWYRQDPGLGLRLIYFSYDVKMKEKGDIPEGYSVSREKKERFSLILESASTNQTSMYLCASSLGPAGGPTDTQYFGPGTRLTVL.

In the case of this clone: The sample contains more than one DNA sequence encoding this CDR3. The CDR3, as DNA: TGTGCCAGCAGCTTGGGATATTCTGGAAACACCATATATTTT. Its protein is CASSLGYSGNTIYF. V and J are TRBV7-9 and TRBJ1-3; no reliable D call. Germline loops: CDR1 SEHNR, CDR2 FQNEAQ (reference sequence). The CDR3 has 14 amino acids. The V and J ends lost 3 bases and 1 base respectively, with 7 bases between them.

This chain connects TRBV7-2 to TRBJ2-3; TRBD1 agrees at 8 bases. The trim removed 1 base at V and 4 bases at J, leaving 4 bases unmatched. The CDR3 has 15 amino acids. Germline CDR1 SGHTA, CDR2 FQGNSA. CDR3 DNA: TGTGCCAGCAGCTTAGTTCAGGGGGCCTCAGATACGCAGTATTTT. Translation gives CASSLVQGASDTQYF.

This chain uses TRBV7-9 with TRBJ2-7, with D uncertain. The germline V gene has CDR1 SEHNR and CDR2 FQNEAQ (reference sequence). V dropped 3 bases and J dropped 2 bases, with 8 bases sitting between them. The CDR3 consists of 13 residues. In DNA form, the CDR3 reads TGTGCCAGCAGCTTGGACGGAACCTACGAGCAGTACTTC. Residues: CASSLDGTYEQYF. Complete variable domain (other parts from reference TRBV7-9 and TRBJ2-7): DTGVSQNPRHKITKRGQNVTFRCDPISEHNRLYWYRQTLGQGPEFLTYFQNEAQLEKSRLLSDRFSAERPKGSFSTLEIQRTEQGDSAMYLCASSLDGTYEQYFGPGTRLTVT.

The CDR3 is CASSLVAESSSYEQYF. The CDR3 region has the DNA TGCGCCAGCAGCCTCGTAGCGGAGTCCAGCTCCTACGAGCAGTACTTC. The V gene is TRBV4-1, the J gene TRBJ2-7; TRBD2 might be the D (6 bases). With 4 bases removed from V and 0 bases from J, the gap between germline ends came to 16 bases. Germline V lookup: CDR1 MGHRA, CDR2 YSYEKL. The CDR3 runs to 16 residues.

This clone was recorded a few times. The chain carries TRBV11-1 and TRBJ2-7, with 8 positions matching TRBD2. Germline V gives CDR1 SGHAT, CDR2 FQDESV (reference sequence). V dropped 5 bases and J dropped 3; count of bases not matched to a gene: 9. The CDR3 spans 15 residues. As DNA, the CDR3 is TGTGCCAGCAGCACTAGACCAGCGGGAGTCTACGAGCAGTACTTC. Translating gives CASSTRPAGVYEQYF.

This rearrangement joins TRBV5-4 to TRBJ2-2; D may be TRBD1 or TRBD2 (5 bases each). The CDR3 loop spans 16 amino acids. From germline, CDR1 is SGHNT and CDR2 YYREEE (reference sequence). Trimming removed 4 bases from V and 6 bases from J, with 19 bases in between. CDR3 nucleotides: TGTGCCAGCAGCATTGGAGGACAAAACAGCGCCGGGGAGCTGTTTTTT. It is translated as CASSIGGQNSAGELFF.

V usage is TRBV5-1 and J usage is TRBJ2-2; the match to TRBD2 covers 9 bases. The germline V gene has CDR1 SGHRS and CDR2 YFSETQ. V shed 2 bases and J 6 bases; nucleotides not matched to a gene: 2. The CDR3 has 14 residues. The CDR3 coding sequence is TGCGCCAGCAGCTTTAGCGGGAGTTCCGGGGAGCTGTTTTTT. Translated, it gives CASSFSGSSGELFF. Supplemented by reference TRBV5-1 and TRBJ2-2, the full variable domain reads KAGVTQTPRYLIKTRGQQVTLSCSPISGHRSVSWYQQTPGQGLQFLFEYFSETQRNKGNFPGRFSGRQFSNSRSEMNVSTLELGDSALYLCASSFSGSSGELFFGEGSRLTVL.

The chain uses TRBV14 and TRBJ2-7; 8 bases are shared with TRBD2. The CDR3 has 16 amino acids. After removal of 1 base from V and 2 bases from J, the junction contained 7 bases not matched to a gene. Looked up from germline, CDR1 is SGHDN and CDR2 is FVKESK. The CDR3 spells CASSQGLRGAAYEQYF. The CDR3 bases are TGTGCCAGCAGCCAAGGTCTGCGGGGGGCCGCCTACGAGCAGTACTTC.

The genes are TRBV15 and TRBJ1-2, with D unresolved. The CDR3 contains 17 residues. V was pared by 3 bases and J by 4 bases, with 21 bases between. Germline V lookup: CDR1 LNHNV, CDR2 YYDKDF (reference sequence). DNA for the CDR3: TGTGCCACCAGCAGGACACCGGGCGCAACTATGGGCTATGGCTACACCTTC. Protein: CATSRTPGATMGYGYTF.